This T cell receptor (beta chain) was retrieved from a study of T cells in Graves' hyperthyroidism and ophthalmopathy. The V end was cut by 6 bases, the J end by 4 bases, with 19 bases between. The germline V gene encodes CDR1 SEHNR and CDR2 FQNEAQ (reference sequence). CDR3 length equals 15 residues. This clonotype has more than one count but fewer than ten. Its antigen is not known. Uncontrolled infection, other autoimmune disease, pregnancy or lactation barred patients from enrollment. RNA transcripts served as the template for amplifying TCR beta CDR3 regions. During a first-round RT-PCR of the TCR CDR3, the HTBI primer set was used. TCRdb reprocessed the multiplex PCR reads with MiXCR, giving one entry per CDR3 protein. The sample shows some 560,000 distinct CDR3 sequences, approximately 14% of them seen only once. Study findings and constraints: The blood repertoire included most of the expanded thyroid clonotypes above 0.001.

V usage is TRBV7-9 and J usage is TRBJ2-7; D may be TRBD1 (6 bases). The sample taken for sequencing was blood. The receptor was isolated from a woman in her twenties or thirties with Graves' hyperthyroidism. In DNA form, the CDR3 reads TGTGCCAGCAGACCCGTCCAGGGGACCCCTTACGAGCAGTACTTC. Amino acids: CASRPVQGTPYEQYF.